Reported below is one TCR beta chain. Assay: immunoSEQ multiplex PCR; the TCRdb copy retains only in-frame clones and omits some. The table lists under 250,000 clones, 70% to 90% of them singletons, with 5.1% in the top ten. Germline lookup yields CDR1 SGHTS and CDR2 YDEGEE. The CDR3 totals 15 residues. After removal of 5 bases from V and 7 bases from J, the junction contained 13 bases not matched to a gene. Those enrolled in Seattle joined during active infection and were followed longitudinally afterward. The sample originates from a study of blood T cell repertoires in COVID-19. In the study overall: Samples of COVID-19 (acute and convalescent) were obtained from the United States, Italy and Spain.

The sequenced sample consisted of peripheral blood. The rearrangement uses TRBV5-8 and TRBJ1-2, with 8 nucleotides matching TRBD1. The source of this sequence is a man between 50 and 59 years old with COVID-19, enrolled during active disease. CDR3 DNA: TGTGCCAGCAGTCCCGGACAGGGCCTGTTTCTTGGCTACACCTTC. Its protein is CASSPGQGLFLGYTF. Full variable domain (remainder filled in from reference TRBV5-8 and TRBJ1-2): EAGVTQSPTHLIKTRGQQATLRCSPISGHTSVYWYQQALGLGLQFLLWYDEGEERNRGNFPPRFSGRQFPNYSSELNVNALELEDSALYLCASSPGQGLFLGYTFGSGTRLTVV.